The present T cell receptor (beta chain) was sequenced within a study of T cell changes during pregnancy in multiple sclerosis. Germline V lookup: CDR1 MNHEY, CDR2 SMNVEV (reference sequence). V was trimmed by 6 bases and J by 3 bases, leaving 15 bases between them. There are 15 residues in the CDR3. Some clones are missing from TCRdb's copy, which holds only in-frame ones; the method was immunoSEQ multiplex PCR. The repertoire holds some 71,000 clones, with more than 75% as singletons. The starting material was peripheral blood, obtained in the third trimester of pregnancy. The sequence was collected from a female donor with multiple sclerosis, enrolled in a pregnancy study. The chain couples TRBV27 to TRBJ2-1; D ambiguous. This chain's CDR3 is CASRTLNGYYNEQFF. The DNA for the CDR3 is TGTGCCAGCAGGACCCTAAACGGGTACTACAATGAGCAGTTCTTC.